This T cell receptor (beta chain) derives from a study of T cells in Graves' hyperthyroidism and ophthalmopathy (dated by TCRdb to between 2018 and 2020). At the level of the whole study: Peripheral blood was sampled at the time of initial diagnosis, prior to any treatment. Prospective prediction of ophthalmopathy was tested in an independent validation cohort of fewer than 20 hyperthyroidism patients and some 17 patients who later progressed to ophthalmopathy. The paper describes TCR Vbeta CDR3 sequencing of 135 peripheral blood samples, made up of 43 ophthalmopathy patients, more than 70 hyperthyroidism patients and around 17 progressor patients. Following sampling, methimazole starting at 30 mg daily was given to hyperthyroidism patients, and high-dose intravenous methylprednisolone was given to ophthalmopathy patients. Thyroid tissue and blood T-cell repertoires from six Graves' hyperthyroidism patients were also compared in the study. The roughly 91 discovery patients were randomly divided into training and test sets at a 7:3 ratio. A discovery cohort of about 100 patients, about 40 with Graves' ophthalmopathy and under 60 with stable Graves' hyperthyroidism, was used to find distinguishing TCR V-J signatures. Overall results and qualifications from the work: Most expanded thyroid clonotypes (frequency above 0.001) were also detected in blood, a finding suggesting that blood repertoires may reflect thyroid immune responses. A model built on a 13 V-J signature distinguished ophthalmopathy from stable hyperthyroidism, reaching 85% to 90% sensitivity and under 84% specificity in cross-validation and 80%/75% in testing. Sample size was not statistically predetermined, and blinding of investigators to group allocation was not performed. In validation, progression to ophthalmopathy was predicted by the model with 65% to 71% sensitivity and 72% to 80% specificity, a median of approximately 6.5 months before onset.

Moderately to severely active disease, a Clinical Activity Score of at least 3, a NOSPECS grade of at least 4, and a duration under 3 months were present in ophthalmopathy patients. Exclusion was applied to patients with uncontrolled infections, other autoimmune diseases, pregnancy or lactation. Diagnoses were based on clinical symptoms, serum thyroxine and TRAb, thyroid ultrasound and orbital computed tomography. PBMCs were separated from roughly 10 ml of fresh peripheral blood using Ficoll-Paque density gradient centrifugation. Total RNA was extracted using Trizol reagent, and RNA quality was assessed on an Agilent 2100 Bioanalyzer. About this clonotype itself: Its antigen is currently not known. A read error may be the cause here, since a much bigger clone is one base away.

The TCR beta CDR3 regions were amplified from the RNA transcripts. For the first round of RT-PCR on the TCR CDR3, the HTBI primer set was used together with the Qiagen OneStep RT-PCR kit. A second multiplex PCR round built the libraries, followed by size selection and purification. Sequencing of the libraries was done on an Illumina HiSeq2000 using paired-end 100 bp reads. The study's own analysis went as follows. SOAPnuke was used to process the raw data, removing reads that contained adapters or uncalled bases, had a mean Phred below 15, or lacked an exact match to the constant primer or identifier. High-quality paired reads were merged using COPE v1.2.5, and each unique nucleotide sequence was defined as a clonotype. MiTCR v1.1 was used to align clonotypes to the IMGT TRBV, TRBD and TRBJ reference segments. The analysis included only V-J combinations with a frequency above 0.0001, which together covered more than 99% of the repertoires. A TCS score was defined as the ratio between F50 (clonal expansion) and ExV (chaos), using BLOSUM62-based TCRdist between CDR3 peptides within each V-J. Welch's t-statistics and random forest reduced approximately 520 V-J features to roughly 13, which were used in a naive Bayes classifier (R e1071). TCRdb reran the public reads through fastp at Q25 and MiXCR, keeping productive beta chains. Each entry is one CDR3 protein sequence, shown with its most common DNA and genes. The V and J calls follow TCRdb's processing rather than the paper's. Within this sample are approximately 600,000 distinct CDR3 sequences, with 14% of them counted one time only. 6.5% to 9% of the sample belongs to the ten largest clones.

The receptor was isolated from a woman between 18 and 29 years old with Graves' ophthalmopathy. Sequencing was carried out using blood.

The CDR3 amino acid sequence is: CASSLGAIAFF. The DNA sequence follows: TGTGCCAGCAGTCTTGGGGCTATCGCTTTCTTT. The chain uses TRBV28 and TRBJ1-1, and the D gene may be TRBD1, 5 bases matching. V and J lose 5 bases and 11 bases, and a span of 12 bases separates them. The CDR3 runs 11 residues from the cysteine to the phenylalanine. The CDR3 DNA has 33 bases and is translated from base 1. CDR1 MDHEN and CDR2 SYDVKM were looked up in the germline V gene. Where the CDR3 stops, the reference TRBV28 and TRBJ1-1 genes take over; the full variable domain is DVKVTQSSRYLVKRTGEKVFLECVQDMDHENMFWYRQDPGLGLRLIYFSYDVKMKEKGDIPEGYSVSREKKERFSLILESASTNQTSMYLCASSLGAIAFFGQGTRLTVV.